This T cell receptor beta chain was documented in a study of cytomegalovirus exposure and HLA in healthy donors. About this clone itself: Its antigen is not identified.

Researchers ran the PCR with 60 Vbeta and 13 Jbeta primers. Data came from immunoSEQ multiplex PCR; TCRdb stores just in-frame clones and leaves some out. The repertoire holds around 75,000 clones, about 84% seen once, with about 3.5% in the top ten. General study results and limits: Later analysis identified several of the most significant clusters that appeared linked to common viral pathogens.

The ends were cut back, 0 bases at V and 5 bases at J, with 11 bases in the middle. The CDR3 length is 15 residues. CDR1 and CDR2 (germline): MNHEY, SVGAGI. The sequenced material came from PBMCs. The chain carries TRBV6-5 and TRBJ1-5, with D possibly matching TRBD1 (5 bases). The source of this sequence is a middle-aged man in good health and CMV-seronegative. The CDR3 region has the DNA TGTGCCAGCAGTTACTCGGCTCAGGGCTATCAGCCCCAGCATTTT. Translated: CASSYSAQGYQPQHF.